This entry lists 14 T cell receptor beta chains sequenced from one sample in a study of blood T cell repertoires in COVID-19. Assay used: immunoSEQ multiplex PCR; TCRdb lists only in-frame clones, some missing. In the table there are 250,000 to 350,000 clones, about four fifths of which are singletons. The source material was peripheral blood. The source is a human donor with COVID-19, enrolled during active disease. The donor label of this sample is uncertain.

The CDR3 sequence: CASSLGQQGGYGYTF. CDR3 coding DNA: TGTGCCAGCAGCTTAGGGCAACAGGGGGGCTATGGCTACACCTTC. This chain joins TRBV11-2 and TRBJ1-2, with TRBD1 matching over 8 bases. Germline CDR1 is SGHAT and CDR2 is FQNNGV. V was pared by 1 base and J by 4 bases, with 5 bases of the junction left unmatched. There are 15 residues in the CDR3.

This chain connects TRBV6-1 to TRBJ1-3; 7 positions agree with TRBD1. Germline CDR1 MNHNS, CDR2 SASEGT. Germline trimming cut 4 bases from V and 0 bases from J; bases unmatched to any gene: 6. The CDR3 length is 16 residues. The CDR3 bases are TGTGCCAGCAGTGGGGTACAGGGGTACTCTGGAAACACCATATATTTT. Protein sequence: CASSGVQGYSGNTIYF.

The rearrangement joins TRBV7-6 to TRBJ2-5; no definite D call. CDR1 is SGHVS and CDR2 is FNYEAQ in the germline V gene. With 5 bases removed from V and 4 bases from J, the gap between germline ends came to 11 bases. The CDR3 runs 13 residues. CDR3 sequence reads: CASSPLIGETQYF. The CDR3 nucleotides are TGTGCCAGCAGCCCTCTAATCGGAGAGACCCAGTACTTC.

This chain uses TRBV5-4 with TRBJ2-7; 10 bases align to TRBD1. Germline V CDR1 and CDR2: SGHNT, YYREEE (reference sequence). This CDR3 comprises 16 residues. The V gene end was trimmed by 6 bases and the J gene end by 3 bases; junction bases not matched to a gene: 12. This chain's CDR3 is CASTQNRGTGVYEQYF. The CDR3 nucleotides are TGTGCCAGCACCCAAAATCGCGGGACAGGGGTCTACGAGCAGTACTTC.

The chain combines TRBV3-1 (or the pseudogene TRBV3-2) with TRBJ2-7; 11 bases align to TRBD2. Germline V gene sequence: CDR1 LGHDT, CDR2 YNNKEL (reference sequence). This CDR3 spans 15 amino acids. V lost 6 bases to trimming and J lost 7 bases; unmatched junction nucleotides: 11. The DNA for the CDR3 is TGTGCCAGCAGGGGAATTGGGACTAGCGGCCGTGAGCAGTACTTC. This sequence encodes CASRGIGTSGREQYF.

V is TRBV5-4 and J is TRBJ1-2; TRBD1 is a possible D gene (6 bases). The CDR3 consists of 14 residues. Germline CDR1 reads SGHNT; CDR2 reads YYREEE (reference sequence). Trimming cost V 1 base and J 2 bases, with 9 bases left between them. This chain's CDR3 is CASSLSTGNYGYTF. The CDR3 DNA sequence: TGTGCCAGCAGCTTGTCGACAGGAAACTATGGCTACACCTTC.

This clone showed up just once. The chain couples TRBV5-1 to TRBJ2-7, with 8 bases matching TRBD2. V shed 4 bases and J 3 bases; nucleotides not matched to a gene: 3. CDR1 and CDR2 (germline): SGHRS, YFSETQ. This CDR3 is built from 13 residues. The CDR3: CASSQSGSYEQYF. DNA of the CDR3: TGCGCCAGCAGCCAGAGCGGGAGCTACGAGCAGTACTTC.

The CDR3 protein is CASSQTGTGSSYNEQFF. The CDR3, as DNA: TGTGCCAGTAGTCAGACTGGGACTGGGAGCTCCTACAATGAGCAGTTCTTC. The chain recombines TRBV19 with TRBJ2-1; maybe TRBD2 (6 bases). Germline V gene lookup returns CDR1 LNHDA and CDR2 SQIVND (reference sequence). The CDR3 extends over 17 amino acids. Between the trimmed V and J ends, which lost 5 bases and 0 bases, there was a span of 17 bases.

The rearrangement links TRBV4-1 to TRBJ2-5, with 10 bases that match TRBD2. The junction had 7 bases not matched to a gene; V was cut back by 0 bases and J by 6 bases. Germline loops: CDR1 MGHRA, CDR2 YSYEKL. The CDR3 is made up of 16 amino acids. This CDR3 reads CASSQDRASGRKTQYF. In DNA form, the CDR3 reads TGCGCCAGCAGCCAAGATCGGGCTAGCGGGAGAAAGACCCAGTACTTC.

CDR3 sequence: CASSTPGLQYGYTF. The CDR3 DNA reads as TGTGCCAGTAGTACTCCGGGACTGCAATATGGCTACACCTTC. This chain joins TRBV19 and TRBJ1-2; tentatively, D is TRBD1 (5 bases). Germline loops: CDR1 LNHDA, CDR2 SQIVND (reference sequence). The CDR3 covers 14 residues. The V and J ends lost 4 bases and 5 bases respectively, with 14 bases between them.

The rearrangement joins TRBV15 to TRBJ1-2, with TRBD1 matching over 10 bases. From germline, CDR1 is LNHNV and CDR2 YYDKDF (reference sequence). After removal of 3 bases from V and 5 bases from J, the junction contained 6 bases not matched to a gene. The CDR3 runs to 15 residues. The CDR3 coding sequence is TGTGCCACCAGCAGCCCGGGACAGGGGAGGTATGGCTACACCTTC. Residues: CATSSPGQGRYGYTF.

In its sample, this clone was seen a few times. The gene calls are TRBV9 and TRBJ1-1, with 7 positions matching TRBD1. This CDR3 region has 13 residues. Germline trimming cut 3 bases from V and 12 bases from J; bases unmatched to any gene: 11. CDR1 is SGDLS, CDR2 YYNGEE, per germline. The DNA for the CDR3 is TGTGCCAGCAGCGCAACCTGGGACAGCTCGCCTTTCTTT. Amino acids: CASSATWDSSPFF.

This rearrangement joins TRBV25-1 to TRBJ2-7; 7 nucleotides agree with TRBD1. The germline gives CDR1 MGHDK, CDR2 SYGVNS. The trim removed 3 bases at V and 2 bases at J, leaving 7 bases unmatched. There are 15 residues in the CDR3. The CDR3 sequence is CASSEPATGAYEQYF. The CDR3 coding sequence is TGTGCCAGCAGTGAGCCAGCCACAGGGGCCTACGAGCAGTACTTC.

This sequence joins TRBV28 and TRBJ1-2, with 7 positions matching TRBD1. V lost 6 bases, J lost 0 bases, and 4 bases stayed unmatched. Germline V gene lookup returns CDR1 MDHEN and CDR2 SYDVKM. The CDR3 sequence is 14 residues long. CDR3 sequence (DNA): TGTGCCAGCAGGAGGGACAGCGCTAACTATGGCTACACCTTC. It is translated as CASRRDSANYGYTF.